The 9 T cell receptor beta chains given below trace back to one sample, sequenced in a study of cytomegalovirus exposure and HLA in healthy donors. 13 Jbeta primers and 60 Vbeta primers were used for the PCR. Some clones are missing from TCRdb's copy, which holds only in-frame ones; the method was immunoSEQ multiplex PCR. The data show some 130,000 clones, roughly three quarters seen once. The sequenced sample was PBMCs. These receptors were taken from a man aged 25 to 45 in good health and CMV-seronegative.

Written as DNA, the CDR3 is TGTGCCAGCAGCTTCGCTAGCGGGAGCACCTACGAGCAGTACTTC. This encodes CASSFASGSTYEQYF. The chain employs TRBV5-4 and TRBJ2-7, with 10 bases that match TRBD2. Germline V gene sequence: CDR1 SGHNT, CDR2 YYREEE (reference sequence). V was pared by 2 bases and J by 2 bases, with 4 bases of the junction left unmatched. The length of the CDR3 is 15 residues.

The chain recombines TRBV28 with TRBJ2-3; D uncertain. Trimming took off 7 bases at V and 2 bases at J, with 4 bases between the two ends. The CDR3 loop spans 11 amino acids. CDR1 and CDR2 (germline): MDHEN, SYDVKM. CDR3 loop: CASTITDTQYF. As DNA, the CDR3 is TGTGCCAGCACCATCACAGATACGCAGTATTTT.

This chain uses TRBV5-4 with TRBJ2-1; 15 nucleotides agree with TRBD2. Germline V gives CDR1 SGHNT, CDR2 YYREEE (reference sequence). This CDR3 contains 16 residues. V trimming: 4 bases; J trimming: 6 bases; junction bases outside the gene matches: 5. The CDR3 nucleotides are TGTGCCAGCAGCCCCCCGGGACTAGCGGGAGGCAATGAGCAGTTCTTC. It yields the protein CASSPPGLAGGNEQFF.

This sequence joins TRBV19 and TRBJ1-2; the match to TRBD1 covers 9 bases. The CDR3 loop spans 17 amino acids. CDR1 is LNHDA and CDR2 is SQIVND in the germline V gene (reference sequence). After removal of 4 bases from V and 1 base from J, the junction contained 10 bases not matched to a gene. The CDR3 DNA sequence: TGTGCCAGTAGTAGGACGGGACAGGGTACCATTAACTATGGCTACACCTTC. Encoded protein: CASSRTGQGTINYGYTF.

This rearrangement joins TRBV9 to TRBJ2-7; 10 nucleotides match TRBD1. The CDR3 is made up of 14 amino acids. Germline trimming cut 3 bases from V and 5 bases from J; bases unmatched to any gene: 5. In germline, CDR1 is SGDLS, CDR2 YYNGEE. The CDR3 reads CASSETGGYNEQYF. For the CDR3, the DNA is TGTGCCAGCAGCGAGACAGGGGGCTACAACGAGCAGTACTTC.

This chain links TRBV11-2 with TRBJ1-1; 8 bases are shared with TRBD1. With V trimmed by 5 bases and J by 1 base, 12 bases remained unmatched. CDR3 length equals 17 residues. Germline assignment: CDR1 SGHAT and CDR2 FQNNGV. The CDR3 protein is CASSSPRTGTWNTEAFF. In nucleotides, the CDR3 is TGTGCCAGCAGCAGCCCCCGGACAGGGACCTGGAACACTGAAGCTTTCTTT. Filled out from reference TRBV11-2 and TRBJ1-1, the complete variable domain reads EAGVAQSPRYKIIEKRQSVAFWCNPISGHATLYWYQQILGQGPKLLIQFQNNGVVDDSQLPKDRFSAERLKGVDSTLKIQPAKLEDSAVYLCASSSPRTGTWNTEAFFGQGTRLTVV.

This chain links TRBV15 with TRBJ1-1; perhaps TRBD1 as D (5 bases). V shed 5 bases and J shed 10 bases, with 23 bases lying between them. Germline CDR1 is LNHNV and CDR2 is YYDKDF (reference sequence). The CDR3 has 15 residues. For the CDR3, the DNA is TGTGCCACCAGCCTCTCCAGCGGGGACCCCCGAGGAGCTTTCTTT. The encoded protein is CATSLSSGDPRGAFF.

CDR3 amino acids: CAISEMTGGGEKLFF. The CDR3 DNA is TGTGCCATCAGTGAGATGACAGGGGGCGGTGAAAAACTGTTTTTT. The chain is built from TRBV10-3 and TRBJ1-4, with 10 bases matching TRBD1. From germline, CDR1 is ENHRY and CDR2 SYGVKD. There are 15 residues in the CDR3. The V and J ends lost 2 bases and 7 bases, in that order; junction bases with no gene match: 4.

The chain couples TRBV13 to TRBJ1-2, with 7 bases aligning to TRBD1. This CDR3 spans 15 amino acids. Germline V CDR1 and CDR2: PRHDT, FYEKMQ (reference sequence). V gave up 0 bases and J gave up 7 bases; unmatched junction bases: 8. The CDR3 loop reads CASSLGIEGAGGYTF. The CDR3 DNA follows: TGTGCCAGCAGCTTAGGCATTGAGGGGGCGGGTGGCTACACCTTC. Based on the CDR3 plus reference TRBV13 and TRBJ1-2, the full variable domain is AAGVIQSPRHLIKEKRETATLKCYPIPRHDTVYWYQQGPGQDPQFLISFYEKMQSDKGSIPDRFSAQQFSDYHSELNMSSLELGDSALYFCASSLGIEGAGGYTFGSGTRLTVV.